This TCR beta chain derives from a study of T cell changes during pregnancy in multiple sclerosis. Produced via immunoSEQ multiplex PCR; TCRdb's table is partial and in-frame only. The sample lists approximately 82,000 clones, about 93% occurring once. CDR1 and CDR2 from the germline V gene are SEHNR and FQNEAQ (reference sequence). Deletions cut 2 bases from V and 2 bases from J, with 9 bases between. The length of the CDR3 is 14 residues. This TCR came from a female donor with multiple sclerosis, enrolled in a pregnancy study. The sequences come from CD4+ T cells from peripheral blood mononuclear cells, collected in the second trimester of pregnancy. The chain combines TRBV7-9 with TRBJ2-5; D is perhaps TRBD1 (6 bases). For the CDR3, the DNA is TGTGCCAGCAGCTTAATCACAGGGCAAGAGACCCAGTACTTC. Its protein is CASSLITGQETQYF.